Shown below are 31 T cell receptor beta chains from a single sample sequenced in a study of Graves' ophthalmopathy and Graves' hyperthyroidism. TCR beta CDR3 regions were amplified from RNA transcripts. Amplification began with first-round RT-PCR using HTBI primers, then second-round multiplex PCR was performed. Each CDR3 protein is one row after TCRdb ran MiXCR on the multiplex PCR reads. The sample holds about 620,000 distinct CDR3 sequences; 22% are singletons and the top ten take approximately 6.9%. Sequencing was performed on peripheral blood. The source of these receptors is a young woman with stable Graves' hyperthyroidism. Some clones in this sample may be carry-over from other donors' samples.

There are many counts of this clonotype. This rearrangement joins TRBV20-1 to TRBJ2-7; the D gene is possibly TRBD1 (5 bases). The CDR3 runs to 17 residues. V dropped 1 base and J dropped 0 bases, with 19 bases sitting between them. Looked up from germline, CDR1 is DFQATT and CDR2 is SNEGSKA (reference sequence). CDR3 in DNA: TGCAGTGCTAGAGCCCCCCCGCGGACACCGAACTCCTACGAGCAGTACTTC. Its protein is CSARAPPRTPNSYEQYF.

The V gene is TRBV6-1, the J gene TRBJ1-2; 10 bases agree with TRBD1. With V trimmed by 6 bases and J by 12 bases, 13 bases remained unmatched. This CDR3 spans 14 amino acids. Per germline, CDR1 MNHNS and CDR2 SASEGT. The CDR3 is CASRWDRGSSRDTF. The CDR3 region has the DNA TGTGCCAGCAGATGGGACAGGGGTTCTTCACGGGACACCTTC.

This clonotype came up many times. V and J are TRBV20-1 and TRBJ1-6; tentative D call: TRBD1 (5 bases). V was trimmed by 6 bases and J by 0 bases, leaving 12 bases between them. This CDR3 is 15 amino acids long. The V gene's germline CDR1 is DFQATT and CDR2 SNEGSKA (reference sequence). This CDR3 reads CSARDSRSYNSPLHF. The CDR3 nucleotides read TGCAGTGCCCGTGACAGCCGCTCCTATAATTCACCCCTCCACTTT.

V and J are TRBV27 and TRBJ2-7, with D perhaps being TRBD1 or TRBD2 (5 bases each). The CDR3 runs 12 residues. Trimming cost V 3 bases and J 7 bases, with 10 bases left between them. CDR1 is MNHEY and CDR2 is SMNVEV in the germline V gene (reference sequence). Here the CDR3 reads CASSLSGAEQYF. CDR3 bases: TGTGCCAGCAGTTTGTCCGGGGCTGAGCAGTACTTC.

This clonotype was seen ten or more times. This chain links TRBV12-3 or TRBV12-4 with TRBJ2-7; D might be TRBD1 or TRBD2, each matching 5 bases. V dropped 6 bases and J dropped 2 bases, with 11 bases sitting between them. This CDR3 has 13 residues. The CDR3 is CASRGDETYEQYF. CDR3 sequence (DNA): TGTGCCAGCAGGGGGGACGAAACCTACGAGCAGTACTTC.

This clonotype was seen repeatedly, ten times or more. The CDR3 region has the DNA TGCAGTGCTCTTCCGGGACACGGCCGTGGCTACACCTTC. The encoded protein is CSALPGHGRGYTF. The V call is TRBV20-1, the J call TRBJ1-2; D possibly corresponds to TRBD1 (6 bases). V dropped 5 bases and J dropped 7 bases, with 17 bases sitting between them. CDR3 length: 13 amino acids. CDR1 is DFQATT and CDR2 is SNEGSKA in the germline V gene (reference sequence).

This clonotype came up many times. The chain is built from TRBV10-3 and TRBJ1-2; D not certain. Germline-derived CDR1 and CDR2 are ENHRY and SYGVKD. Trimming left V 8 bases short and J 3 bases short, with 13 bases between. The CDR3 contains 13 residues. In DNA, the CDR3 is TGTGCCATCTCGCCGGACTGGGACTATGGCTACACCTTC. It codes for CAISPDWDYGYTF.

The V call is TRBV5-8, the J call TRBJ1-2; D gene unclear. Trimming pared 0 bases from V and 4 bases from J, leaving 7 bases between. This CDR3 has 13 residues. Germline V gives CDR1 SGHTS, CDR2 YDEGEE. CDR3 coding DNA: TGTGCCAGCAGCTTGGCAGGACTCTATGGCTACACCTTC. This gives the protein CASSLAGLYGYTF. The entire variable domain, with the rest obtained from reference TRBV5-8 and TRBJ1-2, is as follows: EAGVTQSPTHLIKTRGQQATLRCSPISGHTSVYWYQQALGLGLQFLLWYDEGEERNRGNFPPRFSGRQFPNYSSELNVNALELEDSALYLCASSLAGLYGYTFGSGTRLTVV.

In this sample, this clonotype turned up a few times. V gene TRBV5-1 combines with J gene TRBJ2-7; 9 bases map to TRBD1. The CDR3 is made up of 14 amino acids. With 5 bases clipped from V and 5 bases from J, the junction kept 8 bases outside the gene matches. CDR1 and CDR2 (germline): SGHRS, YFSETQ. The CDR3 region is CASRTRTGANEQYF. The DNA of the CDR3 is TGCGCCAGCAGGACTAGGACAGGGGCCAACGAGCAGTACTTC.

The sample holds many counts of this clonotype. The chain recombines TRBV12-3 or TRBV12-4 with TRBJ1-5, with 8 bases that match TRBD1. The CDR3 extends over 17 amino acids. V was pared by 2 bases and J by 7 bases, with 13 bases of the junction left unmatched. The DNA of the CDR3 is TGTGCCAGCAGTTTACCCCCGACAGGGGCGGGAGAACAGCCCCAGCATTTT. Translated, it gives CASSLPPTGAGEQPQHF.

This clonotype was picked up many times. The chain combines TRBV11-2 with TRBJ1-1, with D uncertain. Germline CDR1 and CDR2: SGHAT and FQNNGV. The CDR3 has 13 amino acids. V was pared by 4 bases and J by 9 bases, with 15 bases between. In nucleotides, the CDR3 is TGTGCCAGCAGCTCACCACCAGTCTCCAAAGCTTTCTTT. Translated, it gives CASSSPPVSKAFF.

This clonotype was seen ten or more times. The genes are TRBV25-1 and TRBJ1-6; 8 bases are a match to TRBD1. This CDR3 contains 14 residues. Germline values: CDR1 MGHDK, CDR2 SYGVNS. V lost 7 bases and J lost 3; bases outside the gene matches: 2. CDR3 DNA: TGTGCCAGCATCGGACAGGGCTATAATTCACCCCTCCACTTT. Residues: CASIGQGYNSPLHF.

This clonotype was counted at least ten times. This rearrangement joins TRBV6-1 to TRBJ2-5; 7 positions agree with TRBD2. V trimming: 6 bases; J trimming: 2 bases; junction bases outside the gene matches: 3. Per the germline V gene, CDR1 is MNHNS and CDR2 is SASEGT. CDR3 size: 13 residues. In DNA, the CDR3 is TGTGCCAGCAGATCGCGGGGGCAAGAGACCCAGTACTTC. Residues: CASRSRGQETQYF.

This sequence joins TRBV20-1 and TRBJ1-1; maybe TRBD1 (5 bases). CDR1 is DFQATT and CDR2 is SNEGSKA in the germline V gene (reference sequence). The CDR3 spans 12 residues. V was pared by 2 bases and J by 6 bases, with 10 bases between. In DNA form, the CDR3 reads TGCAGTGCTAGATTGGGGCCCCCTGAAGCTTTCTTT. It yields the protein CSARLGPPEAFF.

Ten or more counts support this clonotype. V and J are TRBV27 and TRBJ2-5, with 8 bases aligning to TRBD2. Germline values: CDR1 MNHEY, CDR2 SMNVEV (reference sequence). Trimming at V came to 3 bases and at J to 5 bases, leaving 2 bases not matched to a gene. The CDR3 is 13 amino acids. The chain's CDR3 is CASSFGRGETQYF. The CDR3 region has the DNA TGTGCCAGCAGTTTCGGGAGGGGGGAGACCCAGTACTTC.

This clonotype turned up a few times. This may be a read error: a much more frequent sequence differs by one nucleotide. The chain recombines TRBV6-1 with TRBJ1-5; 7 nucleotides align to TRBD1. The germline gives CDR1 MNHNS, CDR2 SASEGT. The ends lost 5 bases at V and 6 bases at J; junction bases unmatched: 7. This CDR3 has 14 residues. The CDR3 DNA follows: TGTGCCAGCAGTACCGGGACAGCGGGTCAGCCCCAGCATTTT. Translated, it gives CASSTGTAGQPQHF.

At least ten counts were recorded for this clonotype. The V gene is TRBV19, the J gene TRBJ2-7; D possibly corresponds to TRBD1 (6 bases). This CDR3 has 16 residues. Germline values: CDR1 LNHDA, CDR2 SQIVND (reference sequence). The V end was cut by 5 bases, the J end by 3 bases, with 20 bases between. The CDR3 coding sequence is TGTGCCAGTAGTTTGACGTACGCCCAGGGGTTCTACGAGCAGTACTTC. It translates to CASSLTYAQGFYEQYF.

The CDR3 is CASSFRQDHYGYTF. For the CDR3, the DNA is TGTGCCAGCAGCTTTAGACAGGACCACTATGGCTACACCTTC. The genes are TRBV7-9 and TRBJ1-2, with TRBD1 as a possible D gene (6 bases). The germline V gene encodes CDR1 SEHNR and CDR2 FQNEAQ (reference sequence). This CDR3 has 14 amino acids. V was cut by 3 bases and J by 3 bases, with 11 bases left in between.

This clonotype was picked up many times. The chain couples TRBV29-1 to TRBJ2-7; the D is unclear. CDR3 size: 16 residues. Germline V CDR1 and CDR2: SQVTM, ANQGSEA. V was trimmed by 0 bases and J by 0 bases, leaving 15 bases between them. Written as DNA, the CDR3 is TGCAGCGTTGAAGATCTTCAGGTTGGCAGCTCCTACGAGCAGTACTTC. It translates to CSVEDLQVGSSYEQYF.

This clonotype was detected ten times or more. CDR3 in amino acids: CASTLGLQETQYF. The CDR3 DNA follows: TGCGCCAGCACCCTGGGGCTACAAGAGACCCAGTACTTC. The V call is TRBV5-1, the J call TRBJ2-5, with D possibly TRBD1 on 5 matching bases. Deletions cut 6 bases from V and 2 bases from J, with 11 bases between. The V gene's germline CDR1 is SGHRS and CDR2 YFSETQ. This CDR3 has 13 amino acids.

This clonotype has a single count. A much larger clone lies one base from this, so it may be a read error. V and J are TRBV30 and TRBJ1-2; a possible D gene is TRBD1 (6 bases). V was cut by 1 base and J by 8 bases, with 8 bases left in between. The CDR3 sequence is 11 residues long. Germline loops: CDR1 GTSNPN, CDR2 SVGIG (reference sequence). This CDR3 is CAWSETGGYTF. The CDR3 region has the DNA TGTGCCTGGAGTGAAACAGGGGGCTACACCTTC.

In its sample, this clonotype was seen many times. The chain recombines TRBV12-5 with TRBJ2-5; 9 bases are shared with TRBD2. Germline CDR1 and CDR2: LGHNT and FRNRAP. The J segment lost 1 base and the V segment lost 2 bases, leaving 8 bases of the junction unmatched. There are 17 residues in the CDR3. The CDR3 loop reads CASGLYRTSVLQETQYF. The CDR3 nucleotides are TGTGCTAGTGGTTTGTATCGGACTAGCGTACTCCAAGAGACCCAGTACTTC. The full variable domain, rest sourced from reference TRBV12-5 and TRBJ2-5, is DARVTQTPRHKVTEMGQEVTMRCQPILGHNTVFWYRQTMMQGLELLAYFRNRAPLDDSGMPKDRFSAEMPDATLATLKIQPSEPRDSAVYFCASGLYRTSVLQETQYFGPGTRLLVL.

This chain uses TRBV7-9 with TRBJ1-2; no reliable D call. Germline CDR1 and CDR2: SEHNR and FQNEAQ (reference sequence). The CDR3 spans 12 residues. Deletions cut 6 bases from V and 4 bases from J, with 9 bases between. The CDR3 sequence is CASRSGFYGYTF. The CDR3 bases are TGTGCCAGCAGATCGGGGTTCTATGGCTACACCTTC.

This clonotype was seen many times. This sequence joins TRBV20-1 and TRBJ1-2; D gene unclear. This CDR3 is 15 amino acids long. From germline, CDR1 is DFQATT and CDR2 SNEGSKA (reference sequence). The V end was cut by 0 bases, the J end by 3 bases, with 14 bases between. CDR3: CSARDFVGVDYGYTF. DNA for the CDR3: TGCAGTGCTAGAGATTTCGTCGGGGTGGACTATGGCTACACCTTC.

There are many counts of this clonotype. The chain combines TRBV6-5 with TRBJ2-7; TRBD1 aligns across 11 bases. The CDR3 runs to 14 residues. After removal of 4 bases from V and 5 bases from J, the junction contained 4 bases not matched to a gene. Germline V lookup: CDR1 MNHEY, CDR2 SVGAGI. The CDR3 DNA reads as TGTGCCAGCAGTTTAGGACAGGGGGCTGACGAGCAGTACTTC. Translated, it gives CASSLGQGADEQYF.

The sample holds many counts of this clonotype. The chain links TRBV4-1 to TRBJ2-7; D is perhaps TRBD1 or TRBD2 (5 bases each). Germline assignment: CDR1 MGHRA and CDR2 YSYEKL. V was cut by 1 base and J by 9 bases, with 19 bases left in between. This CDR3 is 15 amino acids long. CDR3 protein: CASSQGPGTREGQYF. CDR3 nucleotide sequence: TGCGCCAGCAGCCAAGGCCCCGGGACGAGGGAAGGGCAGTACTTC.

This clonotype was recorded a few times. The chain joins TRBV15 to TRBJ1-2; D gene ambiguous. Deletions cut 0 bases from V and 6 bases from J, with 8 bases between. The germline V gene encodes CDR1 LNHNV and CDR2 YYDKDF (reference sequence). There are 13 residues in the CDR3. The CDR3 loop reads CATSRDHRDGYTF. In nucleotides, the CDR3 is TGTGCCACCAGCAGAGATCATAGGGATGGCTACACCTTC.

V usage is TRBV7-9 and J usage is TRBJ1-6; D is perhaps TRBD1 (6 bases). V dropped 5 bases and J dropped 8 bases, with 25 bases sitting between them. CDR3 length: 18 amino acids. Germline CDR1 SEHNR, CDR2 FQNEAQ (reference sequence). The CDR3 is CASSLPGAPGQGDSPLHF. The CDR3 region has the DNA TGTGCCAGCAGCCTCCCTGGGGCCCCGGGACAAGGGGATTCACCCCTCCACTTT.

The J gene is TRBJ1-1, the V gene TRBV12-3 or TRBV12-4; D gene uncertain. The CDR3 spans 11 residues. V lost 3 bases to trimming and J lost 8 bases, with 7 bases between them. This chain's CDR3 is CASSLVEEAFF. CDR3 DNA sequence: TGTGCCAGCAGTTTGGTGGAGGAAGCTTTCTTT.

This clonotype was recorded many times. The chain couples TRBV6-5 to TRBJ1-1; D is ambiguous. In germline, CDR1 is MNHEY, CDR2 SVGAGI. The V and J ends lost 0 bases and 3 bases respectively, with 11 bases between them. There are 15 residues in the CDR3. The chain's CDR3 is CASSYSGGVDTEAFF. Here the CDR3 DNA reads TGTGCCAGCAGTTACTCGGGCGGGGTCGACACTGAAGCTTTCTTT.

This clonotype was observed at least ten times. The V gene is TRBV6-1, the J gene TRBJ2-5; perhaps TRBD2 as D (5 bases). Germline CDR1 and CDR2: MNHNS and SASEGT. This CDR3 contains 16 residues. The V end lost 3 bases, the J end lost 5 bases, and 19 bases lay between the germline ends. CDR3 sequence (DNA): TGTGCCAGCAGTGATGGGGTGGCCCCACTAGGGGAGACCCAGTACTTC. This gives the protein CASSDGVAPLGETQYF.